This T cell receptor (beta chain) was sequenced during a study of CD8 T cells in Susac syndrome. General study findings and limits: The authors acknowledged that the study's TCR sequencing and HLA analysis involved relatively few individuals.

RNA was extracted with the RNeasy kit, and a quantity of about 0.45 to 1 ug was reverse transcribed using random hexamers. The immunoSEQ assay covered 54 Vbeta and 13 Jbeta segments for CDR3. TCRdb reanalysed the immunoSEQ multiplex PCR reads using MiXCR and keeps one entry per CDR3 protein. Of around 190,000 distinct CDR3 sequences in the sample, roughly 95% are singletons; the top ten hold approximately 0.094%. With regard to this clonotype: Its antigen is as yet unknown.

Germline V gives CDR1 SGHTA, CDR2 FQGTGA. CDR3 size: 14 residues. V lost 1 base and J lost 6, with 10 bases in between. The source is a human donor in good health. The sample comprised CD4+ T cells from PBMCs. This chain links TRBV7-3 with TRBJ2-1, with D perhaps TRBD1 (6 bases). CDR3 protein: CASSLMSGVNEQFF. CDR3 nucleotide sequence: TGTGCCAGCAGCTTAATGTCAGGGGTCAATGAGCAGTTCTTC.